These 21 T cell receptor beta chains came from one sample sequenced in a study of T cell repertoires in cytomegalovirus infection. Via MiXCR, TCRdb re-called the reads, giving one row per CDR3 protein. The sample records around 71,000 distinct CDR3 sequences, roughly 40% being singletons. No antigen has been assigned to these receptors. Here the sequenced sample was CD8+ T cells from cultured PBMCs, taken from culture after CMV antigen stimulation. These receptors were obtained from a human donor in good health (CMV status not recorded). Some clones in this sample may be carry-over from other donors' samples.

The chain is built from TRBV7-6 and TRBJ2-5; TRBD2 matches 8 bases. CDR1 is SGHVS, CDR2 FNYEAQ, per germline. Trimming cost V 2 bases and J 2 bases; bases outside gene matches: 7. There are 16 residues in the CDR3. CDR3 residues: CASSLRVSGGQETQYF. CDR3 nucleotide sequence: TGTGCCAGCAGCTTAAGAGTGAGCGGGGGACAAGAGACCCAGTACTTC.

The J gene is TRBJ2-2, the V gene TRBV9; 11 bases are shared with TRBD2. The germline CDR1 and CDR2 sequences are SGDLS and YYNGEE. Trimming took 2 bases from V and 4 from J; bases not matched to a gene: 10. This CDR3 contains 18 residues. The CDR3 region is CASSVALPSGGITGELFF. In DNA form, the CDR3 reads TGTGCCAGCAGCGTTGCCCTTCCTAGCGGGGGGATCACCGGGGAGCTGTTTTTT.

The V and J genes are TRBV20-1 and TRBJ2-2; 10 bases map to TRBD2. The CDR3 runs to 17 residues. CDR1 and CDR2 from the germline V gene are DFQATT and SNEGSKA (reference sequence). V lost 0 bases, J lost 1 base, and 5 bases stayed unmatched. The CDR3 bases are TGCAGTGCTAGAGAGAGTAGCGGGGGGATGAACACCGGGGAGCTGTTTTTT. This gives the protein CSARESSGGMNTGELFF.

This chain links TRBV12-3 or TRBV12-4 with TRBJ1-1; 8 nucleotides align to TRBD1. V lost 6 bases to trimming and J lost 7 bases; unmatched junction nucleotides: 10. CDR3 length: 14 residues. The CDR3 region is CASRPKGTGDEAFF. CDR3 nucleotide sequence: TGTGCCAGCAGGCCAAAGGGGACAGGTGATGAAGCTTTCTTT.

This clonotype was detected only a few times. The J gene is TRBJ2-1, the V gene TRBV7-6; D possibly corresponds to TRBD1 (6 bases). Germline lookup yields CDR1 SGHVS and CDR2 FNYEAQ. Trimming left V 5 bases short and J 7 bases short, with 18 bases between. The CDR3 loop spans 15 amino acids. CDR3 sequence reads: CASSPTGDTSNEQFF. The DNA of the CDR3 is TGTGCCAGCAGCCCCACCGGGGACACTTCAAATGAGCAGTTCTTC.

This clonotype has a handful of counts. V and J are TRBV12-3 or TRBV12-4 and TRBJ1-5, with TRBD1 identical over 8 bases. J gave up 11 bases and V 7 bases, and 7 bases lay outside the gene matches. The CDR3 extends over 12 amino acids. The CDR3 DNA reads TGTGCCAGCACCATGGGGACAGGCGCCCAGCATTTT. Translated, it gives CASTMGTGAQHF.

V usage is TRBV12-3 or TRBV12-4 and J usage is TRBJ1-5; D remains ambiguous. V gave up 6 bases and J gave up 7 bases, with 16 bases separating them. The CDR3 totals 14 residues. CDR3 DNA: TGTGCCAGCAGCCCAACCGGGTCCCAACAGCCCCAGCATTTT. This encodes CASSPTGSQQPQHF.

The rearrangement links TRBV4-1 to TRBJ1-4; D not certain. The germline CDR1 and CDR2 sequences are MGHRA and YSYEKL. V was trimmed by 1 base and J by 8 bases, leaving 5 bases between them. The CDR3 has 12 amino acids. The CDR3 sequence is CASSQGREKLFF. The CDR3 DNA sequence: TGCGCCAGCAGCCAAGGGAGAGAAAAACTGTTTTTT.

The chain combines TRBV6-5 with TRBJ1-5, with D maybe TRBD1 (5 bases). There are 15 residues in the CDR3. CDR1 is MNHEY and CDR2 is SVGAGI in the germline V gene. The V gene lost 4 bases and the J gene lost 2 bases, with 12 bases spanning the gap. CDR3 DNA: TGTGCCAGCAGTTGGGGACCGCCTGGCAATCAGCCCCAGCATTTT. This sequence encodes CASSWGPPGNQPQHF.

V usage is TRBV7-6 and J usage is TRBJ2-5; D might be TRBD2 (7 bases). This CDR3 contains 17 residues. With 4 bases removed from V and 5 bases from J, the gap between germline ends came to 23 bases. CDR1 and CDR2 from the germline V gene are SGHVS and FNYEAQ. CDR3 residues: CASSSSGRGALRETQYF. The CDR3 DNA reads TGTGCCAGCAGCTCATCAGGCCGGGGGGCGCTTCGGGAGACCCAGTACTTC.

This chain joins TRBV27 and TRBJ1-1; D might be TRBD1 (5 bases). This CDR3 is 15 amino acids long. Germline loops: CDR1 MNHEY, CDR2 SMNVEV (reference sequence). V was pared by 0 bases and J by 5 bases, with 13 bases between. The CDR3 DNA reads TGTGCCAGCAGTTTATCGAAAAGGGGATATACTGAAGCTTTCTTT. It specifies CASSLSKRGYTEAFF.

V is TRBV5-1 and J is TRBJ1-1; weak D call: TRBD1 (5 bases). V gave up 5 bases and J gave up 3 bases, with 14 bases separating them. Germline V gives CDR1 SGHRS, CDR2 YFSETQ. The CDR3 has 14 amino acids. The CDR3 DNA sequence: TGCGCCAGCAGTGACAGTGATCGGTACACTGAAGCTTTCTTT. This translates into CASSDSDRYTEAFF.

The V gene is TRBV29-1, the J gene TRBJ1-1; D might be TRBD1 (6 bases). The germline gives CDR1 SQVTM, CDR2 ANQGSEA. The CDR3 is 13 residues long. V was clipped by 6 bases and J by 2 bases, with 13 bases between them. CDR3 sequence: CSVPGQINTEAFF. CDR3 DNA: TGCAGCGTGCCGGGACAAATAAACACTGAAGCTTTCTTT.

CDR3 bases: TGTGCCAGCAGCTCCCCCCGGTTTCAGACAGGACCCTACAATGAGCAGTTCTTC. Translated: CASSSPRFQTGPYNEQFF. V is TRBV7-9 and J is TRBJ2-1; D possibly corresponds to TRBD1 (6 bases). Germline V gene data show CDR1 as SEHNR and CDR2 as FQNEAQ (reference sequence). The CDR3 extends over 18 amino acids. Between the trimmed V and J ends, which lost 4 bases and 2 bases, there was a span of 21 bases.

The chain links TRBV28 to TRBJ1-1, with D perhaps matching TRBD1 (5 bases). Germline V gene data show CDR1 as MDHEN and CDR2 as SYDVKM. Trimming pared 6 bases from V and 4 bases from J, leaving 18 bases between. The CDR3 totals 15 residues. Here the CDR3 DNA reads TGTGCCAGCAGCCCCGGGCGGGGGAAGGGCACTGAAGCTTTCTTT. This gives the protein CASSPGRGKGTEAFF. The variable domain in full, with the rest retrieved from reference TRBV28 and TRBJ1-1, is DVKVTQSSRYLVKRTGEKVFLECVQDMDHENMFWYRQDPGLGLRLIYFSYDVKMKEKGDIPEGYSVSREKKERFSLILESASTNQTSMYLCASSPGRGKGTEAFFGQGTRLTVV.

This clonotype was observed a handful of times. The V and J genes are TRBV15 and TRBJ2-3, with TRBD1 identical over 8 bases. The V gene end was trimmed by 4 bases and the J gene end by 4 bases; junction bases not matched to a gene: 1. The CDR3 loop spans 13 amino acids. The germline CDR1 and CDR2 sequences are LNHNV and YYDKDF (reference sequence). This CDR3 reads CATSKTGADTQYF. DNA for the CDR3: TGTGCCACCAGCAAGACAGGGGCAGATACGCAGTATTTT.

The rearrangement joins TRBV20-1 to TRBJ1-5, with D perhaps matching TRBD1 (5 bases). Germline loops: CDR1 DFQATT, CDR2 SNEGSKA (reference sequence). This CDR3 is 16 amino acids long. Between the trimmed V and J ends, which lost 6 bases and 6 bases, there was a span of 24 bases. CDR3 in amino acids: CSAERLQGEGSQPQHF. CDR3 DNA sequence: TGCAGTGCCGAGCGCTTACAAGGGGAGGGTAGTCAGCCCCAGCATTTT.

In regard to this clonotype: At one end, the junction sequence differs from germline, possibly due to a read error. V gene TRBV24-1 combines with J gene TRBJ2-1, with 8 bases matching TRBD1. This CDR3 has 15 amino acids. Germline lookup yields CDR1 KGHDR and CDR2 SFDVKD. For the CDR3, the DNA is TGTGCCACCAGGGACAGGGAATCTCACTACAATGAGCAGTCCTTC. Translated: CATRDRESHYNEQSF.

The rearrangement uses TRBV7-9 and TRBJ2-7; D might be TRBD1 (6 bases). Germline CDR1 is SEHNR and CDR2 is FQNEAQ (reference sequence). The CDR3 covers 16 residues. Trimming took off 5 bases at V and 4 bases at J, with 21 bases between the two ends. The CDR3 here is CASSGVQGRSAYEQYF. The CDR3 nucleotides read TGTGCCAGCAGCGGGGTACAGGGTCGATCGGCGTACGAGCAGTACTTC.

This clonotype showed up many times. This chain joins TRBV7-2 and TRBJ2-1, with 11 bases lining up with TRBD2. Germline V lookup: CDR1 SGHTA, CDR2 FQGNSA. V shed 4 bases, J shed 5 bases, and the junction held 10 bases outside the gene matches. There are 17 residues in the CDR3. The CDR3 loop reads CASSWPVAGGRHNEQFF. In DNA, the CDR3 is TGTGCCAGCAGCTGGCCGGTAGCGGGGGGGCGCCACAATGAGCAGTTCTTC.

This clonotype was counted only a few times. V usage is TRBV7-2 and J usage is TRBJ2-7, with 8 bases matching TRBD1. Germline V gene sequence: CDR1 SGHTA, CDR2 FQGNSA. The CDR3 runs to 13 residues. The trim removed 3 bases at V and 3 bases at J, leaving 1 base unmatched. As DNA, the CDR3 is TGTGCCAGCAGCTTCGGACAGGGCTACGAGCAGTACTTC. Its protein is CASSFGQGYEQYF.